A single sample gave rise to the 21 T cell receptor beta chains below, sequenced in a study of neoadjuvant nivolumab and ipilimumab in lung cancer (dated by TCRdb to about 2020). The library relied on the immunoSEQ multiplex PCR assay. TCRdb took over this immuneACCESS table, retaining in-frame rearrangements with V and J assigned. Such tables are incomplete; in checked studies, under half of the missing clones stem from an unresolved V gene, and the remainder is unexplained. This sample has some 20,000 clones in its table, and 65% to 85% of those were observed once. The ten largest clones capture around 8.1% of the sample. The time point label for this specimen denotes: at surgical resection after neoadjuvant nivolumab +/- ipilimumab. The specimen was tumor tissue, collected after neoadjuvant nivolumab, alone or with ipilimumab, at or shortly before surgery. These receptors were taken from an adult with non-small cell lung cancer.

V is TRBV6-1 and J is TRBJ2-1; D uncertain. CDR3 length: 10 amino acids. The ends were cut back, 9 bases at V and 9 bases at J, with 9 bases in the middle. CDR1 is MNHNS, CDR2 SASEGT, per germline. CDR3 nucleotides: TGTGCCAGTGCTAGGGTTGAGCAGTTCTTC. It codes for CASARVEQFF.

This clone was seen only a few times. V and J are TRBV5-1 and TRBJ1-4; 8 bases agree with TRBD1. CDR3 size: 15 residues. Germline lookup yields CDR1 SGHRS and CDR2 YFSETQ. V lost 1 base and J lost 6; bases outside the gene matches: 5. The DNA for the CDR3 is TGCGCCAGCAGCTTGTGGACAGGGCGAGATGAAAAACTGTTTTTT. Amino acid sequence: CASSLWTGRDEKLFF.

This clone appeared once. This rearrangement joins TRBV7-2 to TRBJ1-5, with 11 bases identical to TRBD1. The junction had 6 bases not matched to a gene; V was cut back by 5 bases and J by 6 bases. The CDR3 sequence is 15 residues long. Germline V gene sequence: CDR1 SGHTA, CDR2 FQGNSA. The CDR3 nucleotides read TGTGCCAGCAGCGTAGGACAGGGGGCGGCTCAGCCCCAGCATTTT. This sequence encodes CASSVGQGAAQPQHF.

This clone was observed a handful of times. The DNA of the CDR3 is TGTGCCACCAACAAAGAGAGAGCGGGCACAGATACGCAGTATTTT. Amino acids: CATNKERAGTDTQYF. This chain joins TRBV15 and TRBJ2-3, with a weak D call TRBD2 (5 bases). The CDR3 is 15 amino acids. Trimming took 7 bases from V and 1 from J, leaving 15 bases between them. Germline V gene lookup returns CDR1 LNHNV and CDR2 YYDKDF (reference sequence).

This chain links TRBV6-5 with TRBJ2-7, with D possibly matching TRBD2 (6 bases). Trimming removed 6 bases at V and 1 base at J, with 16 bases between. The germline V gene encodes CDR1 MNHEY and CDR2 SVGAGI. The CDR3 is 15 amino acids. The chain's CDR3 is CASRPRLVGSYEQYF. The CDR3 DNA sequence: TGTGCCAGCAGGCCACGACTAGTTGGGTCCTACGAGCAGTACTTC.

This clone was seen more than once but under ten times. This sequence joins TRBV29-1 and TRBJ2-7, with D tentatively TRBD2 (5 bases). Trimming pared 7 bases from V and 4 bases from J, leaving 11 bases between. The CDR3 is 11 amino acids. Germline V gene lookup returns CDR1 SQVTM and CDR2 ANQGSEA. This chain's CDR3 is CSARGPYEQYF. For the CDR3, the DNA is TGCAGCGCCCGAGGGCCATACGAGCAGTACTTC.

The chain employs TRBV5-4 and TRBJ1-6; D gene ambiguous. Trimming cost V 2 bases and J 6 bases, with 3 bases left between them. The CDR3 consists of 12 residues. In germline, CDR1 is SGHNT, CDR2 YYREEE (reference sequence). CDR3 sequence: CASSFGNSPLHF. In DNA form, the CDR3 reads TGTGCCAGCAGCTTCGGTAATTCACCCCTCCACTTT.

This clone was observed once. J is TRBJ2-7 and V is TRBV18; D perhaps matches TRBD1 (6 bases). The CDR3 has 16 residues. CDR1 and CDR2 from the germline V gene are KGHSH and LQKENI. The V and J ends lost 5 bases and 0 bases respectively, with 17 bases between them. CDR3 DNA sequence: TGTGCCAGCTCATCAACAGTGACAGGTCTCTCCTACGAGCAGTACTTC. Its translation: CASSSTVTGLSYEQYF. Variable domain in full (rest from reference TRBV18 and TRBJ2-7): NAGVMQNPRHLVRRRGQEARLRCSPMKGHSHVYWYRQLPEEGLKFMVYLQKENIIDESGMPKERFSAEFPKEGPSILRIQQVVRGDSAAYFCASSSTVTGLSYEQYFGPGTRLTVT.

This clone showed up just once. V gene TRBV18 combines with J gene TRBJ1-1; D not certain. The CDR3 loop spans 12 amino acids. Trimming stripped 6 bases from V and 4 bases from J, with 9 bases between. Germline V lookup: CDR1 KGHSH, CDR2 LQKENI. The DNA of the CDR3 is TGTGCCAGCTCCTCAGTCCTCACTGAAGCTTTCTTT. Translated: CASSSVLTEAFF.

The rearrangement joins TRBV6-5 to TRBJ1-1; TRBD1 might be the D (6 bases). CDR1 and CDR2 (germline): MNHEY, SVGAGI. The CDR3 has 13 amino acids. With 7 bases removed from V and 4 bases from J, the gap between germline ends came to 13 bases. As DNA, the CDR3 is TGTGCCAGCAACAAACAGGGTAGCACTGAAGCTTTCTTT. This translates into CASNKQGSTEAFF.

CDR3 sequence reads: CAWSLDRVYGYTF. The CDR3 bases are TGTGCCTGGAGTTTGGACAGGGTTTATGGCTACACCTTC. V gene TRBV30 combines with J gene TRBJ1-2; TRBD1 agrees at 8 bases. Germline V gives CDR1 GTSNPN, CDR2 SVGIG (reference sequence). Trimming at V came to 2 bases and at J to 5 bases, leaving 4 bases not matched to a gene. CDR3 length: 13 amino acids.

The chain employs TRBV18 and TRBJ2-3; 9 bases are shared with TRBD1. The CDR3 covers 16 residues. V lost 3 bases and J lost 0; bases outside the gene matches: 4. The germline CDR1 and CDR2 sequences are KGHSH and LQKENI. The CDR3 bases are TGTGCCAGCTCACCCGACAGGGGGTTGAGCACAGATACGCAGTATTTT. Protein sequence: CASSPDRGLSTDTQYF.

J is TRBJ1-6 and V is TRBV11-2; 9 bases are shared with TRBD1. The length of the CDR3 is 18 residues. From germline, CDR1 is SGHAT and CDR2 FQNNGV. V trimming: 5 bases; J trimming: 0 bases; junction bases outside the gene matches: 8. The CDR3 DNA reads TGTGCCAGCAGCCGAGACAGGGGGGACAGCTCCTATAATTCACCCCTCCACTTT. This codes for CASSRDRGDSSYNSPLHF. The variable domain in full, completed from reference TRBV11-2 and TRBJ1-6, reads EAGVAQSPRYKIIEKRQSVAFWCNPISGHATLYWYQQILGQGPKLLIQFQNNGVVDDSQLPKDRFSAERLKGVDSTLKIQPAKLEDSAVYLCASSRDRGDSSYNSPLHFGNGTRLTVT.

The V gene is TRBV6-5, the J gene TRBJ1-5, with TRBD1 matching 9 bases. J was trimmed by 4 bases and V by 6 bases; bases with no gene match: 4. The CDR3 spans 14 residues. Germline loops: CDR1 MNHEY, CDR2 SVGAGI. As DNA, the CDR3 is TGTGCCAGCAGGGACAGGGGCGAGAATCAGCCCCAGCATTTT. Its translation: CASRDRGENQPQHF.

The rearrangement joins TRBV5-1 to TRBJ2-3, with D unclear. This CDR3 has 15 amino acids. The V gene's germline CDR1 is SGHRS and CDR2 YFSETQ. The V and J ends lost 0 bases and 5 bases respectively, with 13 bases between them. The CDR3 protein is CASSLEGQVVDTQYF. The CDR3 DNA follows: TGCGCCAGCAGCTTGGAAGGGCAGGTGGTAGATACGCAGTATTTT. Full variable domain (rest looked up from reference TRBV5-1 and TRBJ2-3): KAGVTQTPRYLIKTRGQQVTLSCSPISGHRSVSWYQQTPGQGLQFLFEYFSETQRNKGNFPGRFSGRQFSNSRSEMNVSTLELGDSALYLCASSLEGQVVDTQYFGPGTRLTVL.

V usage is TRBV11-3 and J usage is TRBJ2-2; D perhaps matches TRBD2 (5 bases). The germline gives CDR1 SGHNT, CDR2 YENEEA. There are 13 residues in the CDR3. Between the trimmed V and J ends, which lost 2 bases and 5 bases, there was a span of 6 bases. CDR3 sequence reads: CASSLRGTGELFF. The CDR3 nucleotides are TGTGCCAGCAGCTTAAGAGGGACCGGGGAGCTGTTTTTT.

This rearrangement joins TRBV18 to TRBJ1-1; tentative D call: TRBD1 (6 bases). V lost 6 bases, J lost 5 bases, and 16 bases lay in between. Germline CDR1 is KGHSH and CDR2 is LQKENI. The CDR3 extends over 14 amino acids. CDR3 amino acids: CASSPGQRGTEAFF. CDR3 nucleotides: TGTGCCAGCTCCCCCGGACAGAGGGGAACTGAAGCTTTCTTT. The full variable domain, with the rest looked up from reference TRBV18 and TRBJ1-1, is NAGVMQNPRHLVRRRGQEARLRCSPMKGHSHVYWYRQLPEEGLKFMVYLQKENIIDESGMPKERFSAEFPKEGPSILRIQQVVRGDSAAYFCASSPGQRGTEAFFGQGTRLTVV.

The rearrangement uses TRBV7-2 and TRBJ2-3; 8 bases match TRBD2. Germline V gene data show CDR1 as SGHTA and CDR2 as FQGNSA. The CDR3 runs 12 residues. With 3 bases clipped from V and 9 bases from J, the junction kept 2 bases outside the gene matches. CDR3 sequence (DNA): TGTGCCAGCAGCTTCCGGGAGGGGACGCAGTATTTT. Residues: CASSFREGTQYF. The full variable domain, rest sourced from reference TRBV7-2 and TRBJ2-3, is GAGVSQSPSNKVTEKGKDVELRCDPISGHTALYWYRQSLGQGLEFLIYFQGNSAPDKSGLPSDRFSAERTGGSVSTLTIQRTQQEDSAVYLCASSFREGTQYFGPGTRLTVL.

The table lists this clone with a few counts. The chain has TRBV11-2 and TRBJ2-1, with TRBD2 matching over 8 bases. With V trimmed by 3 bases and J by 8 bases, 12 bases remained unmatched. The CDR3 extends over 16 amino acids. Germline V gene lookup returns CDR1 SGHAT and CDR2 FQNNGV. The CDR3: CASSFGVLGGAHEQFF. The CDR3 DNA is TGTGCCAGCAGCTTTGGGGTGCTCGGGGGGGCCCATGAGCAGTTCTTC.

The chain employs TRBV28 and TRBJ2-7; unclear D gene. Per the germline V gene, CDR1 is MDHEN and CDR2 is SYDVKM. Trimming removed 3 bases at V and 0 bases at J, with 6 bases between. The CDR3 extends over 13 amino acids. CDR3 in amino acids: CASSFSSSYEQYF. The DNA for the CDR3 is TGTGCCAGCAGTTTTTCGAGCTCCTACGAGCAGTACTTC.

The chain joins TRBV5-4 to TRBJ2-7; 9 bases agree with TRBD1. Germline loops: CDR1 SGHNT, CDR2 YYREEE (reference sequence). The trim removed 1 base at V and 5 bases at J, leaving 7 bases unmatched. The CDR3 totals 15 residues. Here the CDR3 reads CASSLKSQGADEQYF. The CDR3 nucleotides are TGTGCCAGCAGCTTGAAGTCACAGGGGGCGGACGAGCAGTACTTC.